Shown below are 20 T cell receptor beta chains from a single sample sequenced in a study of vaccination effects on CD4 cells after COVID-19. The antigens these receptors bind are not known. After expansion with viral peptide pools in the ViraFEST assay, antigen-specific CD4+ T cells were sequenced. Cells that had been cultured for approximately eleven days were the source of isolated CD4+ T cells. Having tested negative for nucleocapsid antibodies, the vaccine recipients showed no prior SARS-CoV-2 infection. Sequencing used immunoSEQ multiplex PCR; TCRdb keeps in-frame clones, though not all of them. In the table there are roughly 52,000 clones, under 75% of which are singletons. This sample comprised CD4+ T cells from PBMCs cultured with SARS-CoV-2 spike peptides, obtained before COVID-19 vaccination. These receptors all stem from a human donor who received a COVID-19 vaccine.

V gene TRBV3-1 (or the pseudogene TRBV3-2) combines with J gene TRBJ1-1; D gene ambiguous. The CDR3 consists of 14 residues. The germline V gene encodes CDR1 LGHDT and CDR2 YNNKEL (reference sequence). Trimming stripped 1 base from V and 6 bases from J, with 12 bases between. The CDR3 loop is CASSQAEGWAEAFF. CDR3 nucleotide sequence: TGTGCCAGCAGCCAAGCGGAGGGTTGGGCTGAAGCTTTCTTT.

The chain employs TRBV11-2 and TRBJ1-5, with D possibly TRBD1 on 5 matching bases. Germline assignment: CDR1 SGHAT and CDR2 FQNNGV. The CDR3 spans 14 residues. The ends were cut back, 5 bases at V and 2 bases at J, with 10 bases in the middle. CDR3 nucleotide sequence: TGTGCCAGCAGCCCCCGGGGCGGCAATCAGCCCCAGCATTTT. Protein product: CASSPRGGNQPQHF. The full variable domain, with the rest looked up from reference TRBV11-2 and TRBJ1-5, is EAGVAQSPRYKIIEKRQSVAFWCNPISGHATLYWYQQILGQGPKLLIQFQNNGVVDDSQLPKDRFSAERLKGVDSTLKIQPAKLEDSAVYLCASSPRGGNQPQHFGDGTRLSIL.

V usage is TRBV28 and J usage is TRBJ1-2, with D hard to call. In germline, CDR1 is MDHEN, CDR2 SYDVKM. This CDR3 spans 13 amino acids. The V end lost 3 bases, the J end lost 4 bases, and 9 bases lay between the germline ends. The CDR3 loop reads CASSLAVSYGYTF. Here the CDR3 DNA reads TGTGCCAGCAGTTTGGCAGTTAGCTATGGCTACACCTTC.

This chain links TRBV11-2 with TRBJ2-1; no definite D call. CDR3 size: 13 residues. The V gene's germline CDR1 is SGHAT and CDR2 FQNNGV. Between the trimmed V and J ends, which lost 3 bases and 8 bases, there was a span of 11 bases. The CDR3 nucleotides read TGTGCCAGCAGCTTTAGCAGGCCCCATGAGCAGTTCTTC. Translating it yields CASSFSRPHEQFF.

This clone was counted a few times. The DNA for the CDR3 is TGTGCCAGCAGCCTTCCGGACAGGGGGTTCTACGAGCAGTACTTC. Translating it yields CASSLPDRGFYEQYF. V and J are TRBV7-2 and TRBJ2-7, with 10 positions matching TRBD1. This CDR3 spans 15 amino acids. The V gene's germline CDR1 is SGHTA and CDR2 FQGNSA. V shed 5 bases and J 3 bases; nucleotides not matched to a gene: 7.

The chain links TRBV6-2 or TRBV6-3 to TRBJ1-2; D is unclear. Trimming shortened V by 2 bases and J by 7 bases, and 11 bases separated the two germline ends. This CDR3 region has 13 residues. The V gene's germline CDR1 is MNHEY and CDR2 SVGEGT. The chain's CDR3 is CASSYVTAAGYTF. As DNA, the CDR3 is TGTGCCAGCAGTTACGTGACGGCGGCTGGCTACACCTTC.

In the case of this clone: A read error may account for a junction end that differs from germline. V is TRBV5-4 and J is TRBJ1-1; 8 bases are a match to TRBD1. CDR3 length: 13 residues. Germline V gives CDR1 SGHNT, CDR2 YYREEE (reference sequence). The CDR3 spells CTSSSGTGTEAFF. The CDR3 DNA reads TGTACCAGCAGCTCCGGGACAGGCACTGAAGCTTTCTTT.

The chain carries TRBV19 and TRBJ1-6, with unresolved D. V lost 10 bases and J lost 2, with 9 bases in between. The CDR3 loop spans 13 amino acids. Germline V gives CDR1 LNHDA, CDR2 SQIVND (reference sequence). The CDR3 sequence: CATGETYNSPLHF. The CDR3 region has the DNA TGTGCCACCGGGGAAACCTATAATTCACCCCTCCACTTT.

CDR3 nucleotide sequence: TGTGCCAGCAGTGATTGGACTAGCGGGGGACGTTACGAGCAGTACTTC. Translated: CASSDWTSGGRYEQYF. V and J are TRBV25-1 and TRBJ2-7; 13 bases are a match to TRBD2. Unmatched junction bases numbered 6, after V lost 3 bases and J lost 4 bases. Germline CDR1 is MGHDK and CDR2 is SYGVNS. The CDR3 totals 16 residues.

V usage is TRBV11-3 and J usage is TRBJ1-2; no reliable D call. Trimming left V 4 bases short and J 4 bases short, with 19 bases between. Germline lookup yields CDR1 SGHNT and CDR2 YENEEA. This CDR3 region has 16 residues. The CDR3 bases are TGTGCCAGCAGCTCACCCGAGAAGACAAGCCTCTATGGCTACACCTTC. The encoded protein is CASSSPEKTSLYGYTF.

The V call is TRBV6-6, the J call TRBJ2-5; the D gene is possibly TRBD2 (5 bases). Trimming took 0 bases from V and 2 from J, leaving 10 bases between them. This CDR3 has 15 amino acids. In germline, CDR1 is MNHNY, CDR2 SVGAGI (reference sequence). The chain's CDR3 is CASSYSDWAQETQYF. The CDR3 DNA reads TGTGCCAGCAGTTACTCGGACTGGGCACAAGAGACCCAGTACTTC.

The V gene is TRBV6-5, the J gene TRBJ1-1; D remains ambiguous. The V gene's germline CDR1 is MNHEY and CDR2 SVGAGI. This CDR3 contains 15 residues. V gave up 1 base and J gave up 6 bases, with 15 bases separating them. Here the CDR3 DNA reads TGTGCCAGCAGTTACTTAGCAGGCTTTAGCTCTGAAGCTTTCTTT. This codes for CASSYLAGFSSEAFF.

As concerns this clone: At one boundary the junction diverges from the germline segment, which might be a read error. The chain has TRBV15 and TRBJ2-6, with D possibly matching TRBD1 (5 bases). CDR1 is LNHNV, CDR2 YYDKDF, per germline (reference sequence). CDR3 length: 16 amino acids. The CDR3 protein is CATGMTAYSGANVLTF. The CDR3, as DNA: TGTGCCACTGGGATGACAGCGTACTCTGGTGCCAACGTCCTGACTTTC.

V is TRBV5-6 and J is TRBJ2-3; tentatively, D is TRBD2 (5 bases). The length of the CDR3 is 15 residues. Trimming stripped 7 bases from V and 6 bases from J, with 21 bases between. Germline lookup yields CDR1 SGHDT and CDR2 YYEEEE. CDR3 in amino acids: CASRQRGDGMDTQYF. CDR3 DNA: TGTGCCAGCCGTCAACGGGGAGACGGTATGGATACGCAGTATTTT.

V and J are TRBV5-8 and TRBJ1-4; D is possibly TRBD1 (6 bases). The V gene lost 4 bases and the J gene lost 8 bases, with 18 bases spanning the gap. The CDR3 is made up of 15 amino acids. Germline CDR1 reads SGHTS; CDR2 reads YDEGEE. The CDR3 DNA is TGTGCCAGCAGCCGCAGGGGCTGGGGGGGCGAAAAACTGTTTTTT. Its protein is CASSRRGWGGEKLFF. Full variable domain (missing parts from reference TRBV5-8 and TRBJ1-4): EAGVTQSPTHLIKTRGQQATLRCSPISGHTSVYWYQQALGLGLQFLLWYDEGEERNRGNFPPRFSGRQFPNYSSELNVNALELEDSALYLCASSRRGWGGEKLFFGSGTQLSVL.

This clone was observed a handful of times. This chain joins TRBV25-1 and TRBJ2-7, with unresolved D. This CDR3 region has 13 residues. V gave up 8 bases and J gave up 2 bases, with 13 bases separating them. The V gene's germline CDR1 is MGHDK and CDR2 SYGVNS. CDR3 coding DNA: TGTGCCAGCGCCTTACACGGGCCCTACGAGCAGTACTTC. Protein sequence: CASALHGPYEQYF.

This clone was recorded only once. This chain uses TRBV7-8 with TRBJ1-1, with a possible D match to TRBD1 (5 bases). CDR1 SGHVS and CDR2 FQNEAQ come from the germline V gene. The CDR3 sequence is 15 residues long. V gave up 4 bases and J gave up 1 base, with 13 bases separating them. The CDR3 protein is CASSSSGGWNTEAFF. CDR3 DNA: TGTGCCAGCAGCTCTTCGGGGGGGTGGAACACTGAAGCTTTCTTT.

The DNA for the CDR3 is TGTGCCAGCAGCCGGGACTACGAGCAGTACTTC. This encodes CASSRDYEQYF. The genes are TRBV7-8 and TRBJ2-7; tentative D call: TRBD2 (5 bases). This CDR3 comprises 11 residues. Trimming removed 5 bases at V and 3 bases at J, with 5 bases between. Per germline, CDR1 SGHVS and CDR2 FQNEAQ.

This chain connects TRBV30 to TRBJ1-3; maybe TRBD1 (5 bases). CDR1 and CDR2 from the germline V gene are GTSNPN and SVGIG (reference sequence). This CDR3 spans 16 amino acids. V lost 1 base and J lost 4, with 17 bases in between. The CDR3 here is CAWSAPGLLIGNTIYF. For the CDR3, the DNA is TGTGCCTGGAGTGCGCCGGGACTGCTCATCGGAAACACCATATATTTT.

The CDR3 coding sequence is TGTGCCAGCAGGCGGACTAGCGGGCCAGGGGGGGAGCTGTTTTTT. It is translated as CASRRTSGPGGELFF. V usage is TRBV27 and J usage is TRBJ2-2, with 11 bases fitting TRBD2. CDR1 is MNHEY, CDR2 SMNVEV, per germline (reference sequence). Losses at the gene ends were 6 bases for V and 8 bases for J; bases not matched to a gene: 8. The CDR3 is 15 amino acids.